Detailed here is one TCR beta chain. Its antigen is unidentified. Lysates of CMV-infected fibroblasts at around 9.1 ug/mL stimulated these cells. Memory cells lacking CD40L and CD69 with high CD45RO were sorted. An 18-hour stimulation of CD8-depleted PBMCs used anti-CD28/CD49d costimulation, CD40-blocking antibody and enfuvirtide. This record belongs to a study of persistence of HIV-infected CD4 T cells. At the level of the study: The sample holds CD4+ T cells responsive to CMV or HIV-1 Gag.

Sequencing used immunoSEQ version 4 in survey mode. Profiling relied on immunoSEQ multiplex PCR, and the TCRdb table lists in-frame clones only, not all of them. The table shows approximately 35,000 clones, with roughly 82% occurring only once. This receptor was obtained from an adult man with HIV who was CMV-seropositive. The source was CD4+ T cells sorted from PBMCs after approximately 20-hour stimulation, collected from a patient who received antiretroviral therapy.

CDR3 loop: CASSLIMNTEAFF. The CDR3 DNA reads TGCGCCAGCAGCTTAATTATGAACACTGAAGCTTTCTTT. The chain combines TRBV5-1 with TRBJ1-1; D not certain. V was pared by 2 bases and J by 0 bases, with 5 bases between. The CDR3 loop spans 13 amino acids. Germline V gene data show CDR1 as SGHRS and CDR2 as YFSETQ.